A single sample is the source of the 7 T cell receptor beta chains below, sequenced in a study of OX40 agonist ivuxolimab in advanced cancers. Method: immunoSEQ multiplex PCR; TCRdb's copy keeps in-frame clones and lacks some. Here the sample spans 52,000 or so clones, 90% to 95% being singletons. The sample here was CD4+ or CD8+ T cells sorted from blood, taken in a trial of the OX40 agonist ivuxolimab. The source of these receptors is an adult with an advanced solid tumor such as melanoma, head and neck, liver or kidney cancer.

This chain connects TRBV19 to TRBJ2-7; D may be TRBD1 (6 bases). Trimming removed 1 base at V and 2 bases at J, with 9 bases between. The V gene's germline CDR1 is LNHDA and CDR2 SQIVND (reference sequence). The CDR3 is 14 residues long. This chain's CDR3 is CASSIAGQPYEQYF. The CDR3 nucleotides are TGTGCCAGTAGTATAGCGGGACAACCCTACGAGCAGTACTTC.

The chain recombines TRBV19 with TRBJ2-7, with D tentatively TRBD2 (6 bases). Trimming took 4 bases from V and 1 from J, leaving 17 bases between them. Germline V gene lookup returns CDR1 LNHDA and CDR2 SQIVND (reference sequence). This CDR3 region has 16 residues. As DNA, the CDR3 is TGTGCCAGTAGTACACTTCCCGGGACTCGTTCCTACGAGCAGTACTTC. This codes for CASSTLPGTRSYEQYF.

The chain has TRBV5-1 and TRBJ2-5; 7 bases line up with TRBD2. V lost 6 bases and J lost 3; bases outside the gene matches: 11. The germline gives CDR1 SGHRS, CDR2 YFSETQ. CDR3 length: 15 residues. The CDR3: CASKDLGGMEETQYF. As DNA, the CDR3 is TGCGCCAGCAAGGACCTCGGGGGGATGGAAGAGACCCAGTACTTC.

This chain uses TRBV7-9 with TRBJ1-5; TRBD1 is a possible D gene (5 bases). This CDR3 contains 12 residues. Germline-derived CDR1 and CDR2 are SEHNR and FQNEAQ (reference sequence). V lost 0 bases to trimming and J lost 10 bases, with 7 bases between them. CDR3 region: CASSLAGGPQHF. CDR3 DNA: TGTGCCAGCAGCTTAGCGGGGGGTCCCCAGCATTTT.

The chain joins TRBV5-4 to TRBJ2-1; D perhaps matches TRBD1 (5 bases). Germline-derived CDR1 and CDR2 are SGHNT and YYREEE (reference sequence). The CDR3 loop spans 12 amino acids. V gave up 4 bases and J gave up 6 bases, with 8 bases separating them. The CDR3 here is CASSADSNEQFF. In DNA, the CDR3 is TGTGCCAGCAGCGCTGACAGCAATGAGCAGTTCTTC.

V gene TRBV28 combines with J gene TRBJ2-3; 11 bases line up with TRBD2. Unmatched junction bases numbered 12, after V lost 6 bases and J lost 7 bases. The V gene's germline CDR1 is MDHEN and CDR2 SYDVKM. This CDR3 is built from 16 residues. CDR3 nucleotides: TGTGCCAGCAGCGCCGAACTAGCGGGAGTAAGATATACGCAGTATTTT. Amino acids: CASSAELAGVRYTQYF.

The chain employs TRBV2 and TRBJ2-1, with 7 bases matching TRBD2. CDR1 and CDR2 (germline): SNHLY, FYNNEI. The CDR3 is 13 residues long. Trimming took 0 bases from V and 13 from J; bases not matched to a gene: 6. The CDR3 bases are TGTGCCAGCAGTGAAGCGCCGGCGGGAGATCAGTTCTTC. This sequence encodes CASSEAPAGDQFF.